A selection of T cell receptor beta chains follows, all from one sample in a study of T cell responses to AZD1222 COVID-19 vaccine. Only in-frame clones appear in the TCRdb table, and some are missing; sequencing was by immunoSEQ multiplex PCR. The sample has about 110,000 clones, around 90% seen once; the top ten hold around 4.7%. The sequencing here drew on peripheral blood, taken 28 days after the second AZD1222 dose. These receptors originate from an adult who received the AZD1222 COVID-19 vaccine. The CDR3 runs from the conserved cysteine through the conserved F or W. Each record gives: D gene, V gene, clone size, J gene, CDR3 DNA, CDR3 protein. The D gene is left open where the match is weak. Clone size is given for some rows only: seen once, a few or many times, or a class if the clone is expanded.

NA	TRBV5-1	NA	TRBJ1-6	TGCGCCAGCAGCTTAAACAGCTATAATTCACCCCTCCACTTT	CASSLNSYNSPLHF
TRBD2	TRBV19	NA	TRBJ2-7	TGTGCCACTTCTAGCGGGGGGCCTTACGAGCAGTACTTC	CATSSGGPYEQYF
NA	TRBV11-2	NA	TRBJ2-3	TGTGCCAGCAGCTTTAGGACAATCGGGACGCAGTATTTT	CASSFRTIGTQYF
NA	TRBV7-6	NA	TRBJ2-1	TGTGCCAGCAGCTTTGGGGATGAGCAGTTCTTC	CASSFGDEQFF
TRBD1	TRBV6-5	NA	TRBJ2-5	TGTGCCAGCAGATCCGGGACAGACCGCGGAGAGACCCAGTACTTC	CASRSGTDRGETQYF
TRBD1	TRBV3-1/TRBV3-2	NA	TRBJ2-2	TGTGCCAGCAGCCGCGCCCGGACAGGGGGCACCGGGGAGCTGTTTTTT	CASSRARTGGTGELFF
TRBD1	TRBV27	once	TRBJ2-5	TGTGCCAGCAGTCCTAGGGACAGGGGGCGAGAGACCCAGTACTTC	CASSPRDRGRETQYF
NA	TRBV7-8	NA	TRBJ2-6	TGTGCCAGCAGCTTGCCTTCTGGGGCCAACGTCCTGACTTTC	CASSLPSGANVLTF
TRBD1	TRBV5-1	NA	TRBJ2-7	TGCGCCAGCAGCTTGGAGCCGGGACAGGCCTACGAGCAGTACTTC	CASSLEPGQAYEQYF
TRBD1	TRBV7-6	NA	TRBJ1-4	TGTGCCAGCGGAAAAGGGACAGCTGCAACTAATGAAAAACTGTTTTTT	CASGKGTAATNEKLFF
NA	TRBV19	medium-sized	TRBJ2-5	TGTGCCAGTAGTATCAAGGGCTATCCCCAAGAGACCCAGTACTTC	CASSIKGYPQETQYF
TRBD1	TRBV25-1	NA	TRBJ1-3	TGTGCCAGCAGGGGACAGGGGGAAAACACCATATATTTT	CASRGQGENTIYF
TRBD1	TRBV24-1	once	TRBJ2-3	TGTGCCACGGAGGGACAGGGAACAGATACGCAGTATTTT	CATEGQGTDTQYF
NA	TRBV6-5	NA	TRBJ2-2	TGTGCCAGCACCCTAGCCCGGAAAACCGGGGAGCTGTTTTTT	CASTLARKTGELFF
TRBD1	TRBV28	NA	TRBJ2-7	TGTGCCAGCAGTTTAGGGACAGGGGGTGGCGAGCAGTACTTC	CASSLGTGGGEQYF
TRBD2	TRBV4-3	NA	TRBJ2-1	TGCGCCAGCAGCCCTAGCGGGGGGGAGTACAATGAGCAGTTCTTC	CASSPSGGEYNEQFF
TRBD1	TRBV4-3	NA	TRBJ1-2	TGCGCCAGCAGCCAGCAGGGGGCTGACCATGGCTACACCTTC	CASSQQGADHGYTF
NA	TRBV28	once	TRBJ1-1	TGTGCCAGCAGTTTAGGGGGGCTTAACACTGAAGCTTTCTTT	CASSLGGLNTEAFF
TRBD1	TRBV7-9	once	TRBJ2-7	TGTGCCAGCAGCCTAAGGGACAGGGACTACGAGCAGTACTTC	CASSLRDRDYEQYF
NA	TRBV7-7	NA	TRBJ2-1	TGTGCCAGCAGCAAGACAGACTCCTCCTACAATGAGCAGTTCTTC	CASSKTDSSYNEQFF
NA	TRBV10-1	NA	TRBJ2-2	TGCGCCAGCAGACTTAACACCGGGGAGCTGTTTTTT	CASRLNTGELFF
NA	TRBV27	few	TRBJ1-6	TGTGCCAGTGCCAGGATGGATAATTCACCCCTCCACTTT	CASARMDNSPLHF
NA	TRBV27	NA	TRBJ2-7	TGTGCCAGCAAACGCAGTTACGAGCAGTACTTC	CASKRSYEQYF
TRBD1	TRBV10-1	NA	TRBJ2-5	TGCGCCAGCAGTCGGACAGGGCGAGAGACCCAGTACTTC	CASSRTGRETQYF
NA	TRBV6-5	NA	TRBJ2-7	TGTGCCAGCATCAACCCCTCGGGCTACGAGCAGTACTTC	CASINPSGYEQYF
TRBD1	TRBV15	NA	TRBJ1-4	TGTGCCACGTCCGACAGGGTTGATGAAAAACTGTTTTTT	CATSDRVDEKLFF